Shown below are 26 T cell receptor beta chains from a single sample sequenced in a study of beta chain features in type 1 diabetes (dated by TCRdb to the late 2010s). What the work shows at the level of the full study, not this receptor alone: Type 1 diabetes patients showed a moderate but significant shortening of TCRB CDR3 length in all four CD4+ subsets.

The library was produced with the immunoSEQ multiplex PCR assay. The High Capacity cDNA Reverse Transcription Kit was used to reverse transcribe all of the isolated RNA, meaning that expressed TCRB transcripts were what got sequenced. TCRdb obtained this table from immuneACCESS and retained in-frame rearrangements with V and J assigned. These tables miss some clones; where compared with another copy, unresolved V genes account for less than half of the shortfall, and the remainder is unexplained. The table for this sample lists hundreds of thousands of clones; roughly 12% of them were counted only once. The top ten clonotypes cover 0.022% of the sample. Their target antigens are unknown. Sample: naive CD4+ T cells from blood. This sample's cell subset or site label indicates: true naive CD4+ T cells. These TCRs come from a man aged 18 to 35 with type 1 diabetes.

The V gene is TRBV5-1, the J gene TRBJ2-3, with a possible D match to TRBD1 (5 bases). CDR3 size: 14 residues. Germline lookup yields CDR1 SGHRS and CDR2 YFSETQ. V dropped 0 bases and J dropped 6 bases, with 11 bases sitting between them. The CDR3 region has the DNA TGCGCCAGCAGCTTGGGGCAACCAGGGGATACGCAGTATTTT. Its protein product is CASSLGQPGDTQYF.

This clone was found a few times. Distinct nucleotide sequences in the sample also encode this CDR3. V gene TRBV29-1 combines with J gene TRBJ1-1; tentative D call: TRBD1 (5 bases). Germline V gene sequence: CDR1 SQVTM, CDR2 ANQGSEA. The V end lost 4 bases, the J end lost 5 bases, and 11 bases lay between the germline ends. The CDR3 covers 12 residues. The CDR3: CSVGGARTEAFF. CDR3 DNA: TGCAGCGTTGGGGGCGCGAGGACTGAAGCTTTCTTT.

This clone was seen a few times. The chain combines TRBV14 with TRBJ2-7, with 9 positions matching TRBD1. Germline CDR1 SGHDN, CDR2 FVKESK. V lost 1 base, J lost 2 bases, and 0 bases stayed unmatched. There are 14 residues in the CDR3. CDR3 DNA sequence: TGTGCCAGCAGCCAAGGGACAGGGGCCTACGAGCAGTACTTC. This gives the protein CASSQGTGAYEQYF.

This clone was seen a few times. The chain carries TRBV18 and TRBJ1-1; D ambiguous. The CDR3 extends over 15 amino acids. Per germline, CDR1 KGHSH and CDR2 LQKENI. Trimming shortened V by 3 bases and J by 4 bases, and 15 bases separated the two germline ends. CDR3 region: CASSPVRKGFTEAFF. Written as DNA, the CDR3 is TGTGCCAGCTCACCGGTCAGGAAGGGTTTCACTGAAGCTTTCTTT.

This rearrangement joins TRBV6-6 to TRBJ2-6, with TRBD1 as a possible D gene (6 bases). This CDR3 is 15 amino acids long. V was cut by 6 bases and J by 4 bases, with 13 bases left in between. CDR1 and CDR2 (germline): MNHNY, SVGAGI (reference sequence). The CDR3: CASSPTGSGANVLTF. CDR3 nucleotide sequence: TGTGCCAGCAGCCCGACAGGTTCCGGGGCCAACGTCCTGACTTTC.

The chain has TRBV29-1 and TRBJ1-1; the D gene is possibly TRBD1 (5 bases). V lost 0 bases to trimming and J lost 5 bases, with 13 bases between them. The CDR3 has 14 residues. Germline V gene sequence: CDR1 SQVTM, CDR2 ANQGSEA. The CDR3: CSVEDPQRGTEAFF. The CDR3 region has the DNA TGCAGCGTTGAAGATCCACAGCGGGGGACTGAAGCTTTCTTT.

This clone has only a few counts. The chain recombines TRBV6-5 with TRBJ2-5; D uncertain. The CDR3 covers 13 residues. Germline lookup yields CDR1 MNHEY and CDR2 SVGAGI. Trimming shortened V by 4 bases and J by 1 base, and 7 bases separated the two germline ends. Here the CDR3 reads CASSSDLQETQYF. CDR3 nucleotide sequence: TGTGCCAGCAGTTCCGACCTCCAAGAGACCCAGTACTTC.

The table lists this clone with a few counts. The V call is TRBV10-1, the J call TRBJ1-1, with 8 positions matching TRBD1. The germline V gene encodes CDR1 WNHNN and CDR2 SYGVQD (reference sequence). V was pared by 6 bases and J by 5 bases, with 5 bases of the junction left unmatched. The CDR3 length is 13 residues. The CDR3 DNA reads TGCGCCAGCAGCCCTGACAGGGGAACTGAAGCTTTCTTT. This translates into CASSPDRGTEAFF.

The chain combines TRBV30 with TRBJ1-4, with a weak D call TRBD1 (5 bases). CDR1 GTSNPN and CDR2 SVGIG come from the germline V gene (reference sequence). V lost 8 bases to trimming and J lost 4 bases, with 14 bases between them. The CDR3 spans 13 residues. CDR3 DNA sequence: TGTGCCCGAGCGGGGCAATTTAATGAAAAACTGTTTTTT. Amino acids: CARAGQFNEKLFF.

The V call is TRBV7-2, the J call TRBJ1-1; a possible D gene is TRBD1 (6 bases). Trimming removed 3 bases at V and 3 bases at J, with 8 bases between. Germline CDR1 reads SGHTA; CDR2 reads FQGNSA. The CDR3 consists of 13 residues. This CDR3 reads CASSFTGYTEAFF. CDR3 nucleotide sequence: TGTGCCAGCAGCTTTACAGGGTACACTGAAGCTTTCTTT.

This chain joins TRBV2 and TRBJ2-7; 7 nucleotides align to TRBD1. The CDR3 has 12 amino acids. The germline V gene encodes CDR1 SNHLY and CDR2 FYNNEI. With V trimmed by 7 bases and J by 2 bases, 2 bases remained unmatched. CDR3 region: CASMRGPYEQYF. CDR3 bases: TGTGCCAGCATGAGGGGGCCCTACGAGCAGTACTTC.

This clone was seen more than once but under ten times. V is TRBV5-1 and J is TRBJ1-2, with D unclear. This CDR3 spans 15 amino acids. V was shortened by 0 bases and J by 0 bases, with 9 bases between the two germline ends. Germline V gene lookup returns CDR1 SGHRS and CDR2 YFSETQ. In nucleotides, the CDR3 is TGCGCCAGCAGCTTGGAGGGTACTGCTAACTATGGCTACACCTTC. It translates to CASSLEGTANYGYTF.

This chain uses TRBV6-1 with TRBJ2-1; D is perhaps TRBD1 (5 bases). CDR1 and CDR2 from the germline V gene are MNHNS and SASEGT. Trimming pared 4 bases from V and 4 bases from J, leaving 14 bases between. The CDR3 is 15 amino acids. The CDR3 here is CASSGTWGLYNEQFF. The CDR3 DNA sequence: TGTGCCAGCAGTGGGACCTGGGGCTTGTACAATGAGCAGTTCTTC.

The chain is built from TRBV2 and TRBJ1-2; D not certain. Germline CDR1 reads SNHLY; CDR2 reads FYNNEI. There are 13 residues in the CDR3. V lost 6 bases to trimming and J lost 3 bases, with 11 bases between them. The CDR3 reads CASSAIRDYGYTF. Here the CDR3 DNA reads TGTGCCAGCAGCGCAATAAGGGACTATGGCTACACCTTC.

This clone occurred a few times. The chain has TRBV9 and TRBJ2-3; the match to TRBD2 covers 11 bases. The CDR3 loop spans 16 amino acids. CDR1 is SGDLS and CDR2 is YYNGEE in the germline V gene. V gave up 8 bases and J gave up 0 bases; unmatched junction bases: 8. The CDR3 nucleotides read TGTGCCAGGAGACTAGCGGGGCTTCTTAGCACAGATACGCAGTATTTT. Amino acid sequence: CARRLAGLLSTDTQYF.

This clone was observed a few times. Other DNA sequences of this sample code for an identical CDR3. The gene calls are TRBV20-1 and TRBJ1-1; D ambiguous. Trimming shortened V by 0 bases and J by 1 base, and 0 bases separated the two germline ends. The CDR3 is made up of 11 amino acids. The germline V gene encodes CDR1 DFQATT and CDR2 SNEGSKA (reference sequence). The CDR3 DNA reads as TGCAGTGCTAGAGAGAACACTGAAGCTTTCTTT. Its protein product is CSARENTEAFF.

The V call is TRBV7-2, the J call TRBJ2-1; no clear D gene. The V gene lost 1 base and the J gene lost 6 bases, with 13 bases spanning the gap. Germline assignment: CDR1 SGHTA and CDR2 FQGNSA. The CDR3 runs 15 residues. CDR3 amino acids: CASSLDQTPPNEQFF. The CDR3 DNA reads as TGTGCCAGCAGCTTAGACCAGACGCCTCCCAATGAGCAGTTCTTC.

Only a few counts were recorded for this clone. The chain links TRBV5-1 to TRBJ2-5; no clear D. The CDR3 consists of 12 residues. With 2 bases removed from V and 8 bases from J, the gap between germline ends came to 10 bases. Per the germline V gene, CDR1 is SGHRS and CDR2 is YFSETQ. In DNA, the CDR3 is TGCGCCAGCAGCTTCGACCCGACAACCCAGTACTTC. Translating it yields CASSFDPTTQYF.

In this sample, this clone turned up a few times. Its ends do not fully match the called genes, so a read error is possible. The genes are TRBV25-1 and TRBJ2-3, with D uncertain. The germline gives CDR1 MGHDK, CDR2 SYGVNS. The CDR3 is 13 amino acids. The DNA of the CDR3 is TGTGCCAGCAGTGCCCTCCTTTGGCCATCATTCACATTT. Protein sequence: CASSALLWPSFTF.

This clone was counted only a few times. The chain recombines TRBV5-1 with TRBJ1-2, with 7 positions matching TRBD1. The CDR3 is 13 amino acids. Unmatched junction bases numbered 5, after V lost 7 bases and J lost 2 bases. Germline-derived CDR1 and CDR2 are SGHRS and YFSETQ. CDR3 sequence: CASGPTGNYGYTF. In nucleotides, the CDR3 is TGCGCCAGCGGACCGACAGGGAACTATGGCTACACCTTC.

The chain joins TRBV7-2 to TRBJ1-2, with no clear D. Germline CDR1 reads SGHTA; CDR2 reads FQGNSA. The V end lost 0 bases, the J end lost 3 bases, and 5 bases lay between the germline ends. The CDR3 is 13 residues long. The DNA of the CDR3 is TGTGCCAGCAGCTTAGCAGGAGACTATGGCTACACCTTC. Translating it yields CASSLAGDYGYTF.

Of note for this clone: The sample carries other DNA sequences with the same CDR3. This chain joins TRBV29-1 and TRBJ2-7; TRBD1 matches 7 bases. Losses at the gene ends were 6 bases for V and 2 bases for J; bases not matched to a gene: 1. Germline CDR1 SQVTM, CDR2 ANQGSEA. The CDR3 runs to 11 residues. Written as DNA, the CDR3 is TGCAGCGTCCAGGGGGCCTACGAGCAGTACTTC. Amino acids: CSVQGAYEQYF.

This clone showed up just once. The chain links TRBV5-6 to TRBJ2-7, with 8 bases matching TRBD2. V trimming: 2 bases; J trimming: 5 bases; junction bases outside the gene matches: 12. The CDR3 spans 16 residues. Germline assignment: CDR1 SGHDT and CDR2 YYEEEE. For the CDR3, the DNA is TGTGCCAGCAGCTTAGGCCTGGGACTAGGGGTCCACGAGCAGTACTTC. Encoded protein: CASSLGLGLGVHEQYF.

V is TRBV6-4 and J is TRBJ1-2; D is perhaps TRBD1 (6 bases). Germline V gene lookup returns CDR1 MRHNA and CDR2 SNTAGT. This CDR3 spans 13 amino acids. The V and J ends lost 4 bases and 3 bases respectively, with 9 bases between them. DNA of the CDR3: TGTGCCAGCAGTGCAGGGGAGGACTATGGCTACACCTTC. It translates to CASSAGEDYGYTF.

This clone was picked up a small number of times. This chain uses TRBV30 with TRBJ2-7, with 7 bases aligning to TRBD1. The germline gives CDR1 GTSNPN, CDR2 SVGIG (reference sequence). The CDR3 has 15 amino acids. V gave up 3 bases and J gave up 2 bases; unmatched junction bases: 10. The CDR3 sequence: CAWSSYLTGTYEQYF. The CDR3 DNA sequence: TGTGCCTGGAGCTCCTATTTGACAGGGACCTACGAGCAGTACTTC.

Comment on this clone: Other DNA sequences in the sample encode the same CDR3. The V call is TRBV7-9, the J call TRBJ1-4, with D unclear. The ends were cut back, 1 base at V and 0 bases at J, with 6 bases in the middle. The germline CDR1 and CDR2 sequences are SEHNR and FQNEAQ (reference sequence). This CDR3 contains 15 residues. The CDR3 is CASSLGGTTNEKLFF. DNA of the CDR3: TGTGCCAGCAGCTTAGGCGGAACAACTAATGAAAAACTGTTTTTT.